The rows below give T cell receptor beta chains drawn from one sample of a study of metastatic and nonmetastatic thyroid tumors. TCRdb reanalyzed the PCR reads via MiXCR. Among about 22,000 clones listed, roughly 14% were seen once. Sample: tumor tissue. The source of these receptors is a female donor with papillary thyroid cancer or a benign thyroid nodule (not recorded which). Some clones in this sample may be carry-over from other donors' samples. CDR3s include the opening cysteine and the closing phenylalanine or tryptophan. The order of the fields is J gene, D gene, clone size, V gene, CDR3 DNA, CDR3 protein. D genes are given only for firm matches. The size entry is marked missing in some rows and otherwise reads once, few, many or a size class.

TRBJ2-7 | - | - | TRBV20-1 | TGCAGTGCTCGGTGGGACCAGATCTCCTACGAGCAGTACTTC | CSARWDQISYEQYF
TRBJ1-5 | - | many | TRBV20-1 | TGCAGTGCTAGAACCCTCAGGGGAAATCAGCCCCAGCATTTT | CSARTLRGNQPQHF
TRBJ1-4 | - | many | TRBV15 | TGTGCCACCAGCGAGGGGGGAGCAACTAATGAAAAACTGTTTTTT | CATSEGGATNEKLFF
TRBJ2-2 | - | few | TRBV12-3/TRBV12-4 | TGTGCCAGCAAAGTTCATGGGGCCGGGAAGCTGTTTTTT | CASKVHGAGKLFF
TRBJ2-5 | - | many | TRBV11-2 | TGTGCCAGCAGCTACCAACCGGGGGAGACCCAGTACTTC | CASSYQPGETQYF
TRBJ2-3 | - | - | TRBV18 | TGTGCCAGCTCACCACCAAACAGGATCGGGGGCACAGATACGCAGTATTTT | CASSPPNRIGGTDTQYF
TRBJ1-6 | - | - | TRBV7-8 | TGTGCCAGCAGCTTAAAGACCGGGTATAATTCACCCCTCCACTTT | CASSLKTGYNSPLHF
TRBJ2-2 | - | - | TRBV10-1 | TGCGCCAGTAGTGTCCAGTGCGAGGGTTTCGGGGAGCTGTTTTTT | CASSVQCEGFGELFF
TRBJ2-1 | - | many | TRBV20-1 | TGCAGTGCTACCGAGGGGGATTTTTCCTACAATGAGCAGTTCTTC | CSATEGDFSYNEQFF
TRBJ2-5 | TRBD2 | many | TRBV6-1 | TGTGCCAGCAGTGAACGACTCAGCGGGGCGGAGACCCAGTACTTC | CASSERLSGAETQYF
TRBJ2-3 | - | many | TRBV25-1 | TGTGCCAGCAGTGATCAGGCTAAGAGCCCAGATACGCAGTATTTT | CASSDQAKSPDTQYF
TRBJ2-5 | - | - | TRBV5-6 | TGTGCCAGCAGCTTCGTCTCCACCCCTGAAGAGACCCAGTACTTC | CASSFVSTPEETQYF
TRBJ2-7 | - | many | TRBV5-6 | TGTGCCAGCAGCCATGATACAGGGGGGGACTACGAGCAGTACTTC | CASSHDTGGDYEQYF
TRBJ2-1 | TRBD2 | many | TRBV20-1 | TGCAGTGCTAGAGGTATCGGGGGGAGCCCTAATGAGCAGTTCTTC | CSARGIGGSPNEQFF
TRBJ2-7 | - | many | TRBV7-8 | TGTGCCAGCAGCTTTTCCCGGAACAGGGCCACCTACGAGCAGTACTTC | CASSFSRNRATYEQYF
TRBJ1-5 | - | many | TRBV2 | TGTGCCAGCAGTGAAACGAATAGCAATCAGCCCCAGCATTTT | CASSETNSNQPQHF